Shown below are 27 T cell receptor beta chains from a single sample sequenced in a study of response to subunit inactivated influenza vaccine. TCRdb recomputed calls from the RT-PCR reads with MiXCR, one row per CDR3 protein. This sample has approximately 250,000 distinct CDR3 sequences; 12% occur once, and the top ten carry 7.8%. Sequenced material: non-naive T cells sorted from PBMCs, taken roughly 15 days before vaccination. Source of these receptors: a middle-aged man who received an inactivated influenza vaccine.

This clonotype was counted ten times or more. The chain couples TRBV7-3 to TRBJ2-2, with a weak D call TRBD2 (5 bases). Germline V gives CDR1 SGHTA, CDR2 FQGTGA. V lost 0 bases, J lost 7 bases, and 6 bases lay in between. This CDR3 contains 13 residues. The CDR3 region is CASSLTGDGELFF. The CDR3 DNA reads TGTGCCAGCAGCTTAACCGGGGACGGGGAGCTGTTTTTT.

This clonotype turned up a few times. The gene calls are TRBV12-3 or TRBV12-4 and TRBJ2-6, with 8 bases lining up with TRBD1. Trimming cost V 4 bases and J 0 bases; bases outside gene matches: 17. This CDR3 region has 21 residues. The CDR3 DNA is TGTGCCAGCAGTTCCAAAAGTCTAAGGACAGGGTTCCCCTCTGGGGCCAACGTCCTGACTTTC. It yields the protein CASSSKSLRTGFPSGANVLTF.

This clonotype has at least ten counts. A much bigger clone sits one base away, suggesting this may be a read error. The chain is built from TRBV20-1 and TRBJ2-1; D unresolved. The V end was cut by 1 base, the J end by 0 bases, with 7 bases between. The CDR3 loop spans 14 amino acids. The germline CDR1 and CDR2 sequences are DFQATT and SNEGSKA (reference sequence). CDR3 residues: CSARGRNSYNEQFF. The CDR3 DNA reads TGCAGTGCTAGAGGGCGGAACTCCTACAATGAGCAGTTCTTC.

This chain links TRBV6-6 with TRBJ2-1, with 7 bases aligning to TRBD2. The ends lost 7 bases at V and 4 bases at J; junction bases unmatched: 4. The CDR3 spans 13 residues. Looked up from germline, CDR1 is MNHNY and CDR2 is SVGAGI (reference sequence). The CDR3 region has the DNA TGTGCCAGCAATGGGGGGGGGTACAATGAGCAGTTCTTC. The encoded protein is CASNGGGYNEQFF.

V is TRBV6-5 and J is TRBJ2-2, with D tentatively TRBD1 (6 bases). The V gene lost 4 bases and the J gene lost 15 bases, with 30 bases spanning the gap. CDR1 MNHEY and CDR2 SVGAGI come from the germline V gene. This CDR3 has 17 amino acids. CDR3: CASSLGSGRGAGELVFF. CDR3 coding DNA: TGTGCCAGCAGTTTGGGCTCGGGCAGGGGAGCCGGGGAGCTTGTGTTTTTT.

There are a few counts of this clonotype. The rearrangement links TRBV11-2 to TRBJ1-4, with D perhaps matching TRBD1 (5 bases). The V end was cut by 4 bases, the J end by 8 bases, with 11 bases between. This CDR3 region has 13 residues. Per the germline V gene, CDR1 is SGHAT and CDR2 is FQNNGV. CDR3 DNA sequence: TGTGCCAGCAGCTACCACCAGGGAGAAAAACTGTTTTTT. Translation: CASSYHQGEKLFF.

Only a few counts were recorded for this clonotype. The chain carries TRBV3-1 and TRBJ2-2, with D tentatively TRBD2 (6 bases). Trimming removed 7 bases from V and 0 bases from J, with 12 bases in between. From germline, CDR1 is LGHDT and CDR2 YNNKEL (reference sequence). CDR3 length: 15 amino acids. The CDR3 reads CASMLGGANTGELFF. The CDR3, as DNA: TGTGCCAGCATGTTAGGCGGGGCGAACACCGGGGAGCTGTTTTTT.

This chain joins TRBV25-1 and TRBJ2-7; 13 bases line up with TRBD2. Trimming cost V 6 bases and J 4 bases; bases outside gene matches: 15. The CDR3 extends over 18 amino acids. Germline loops: CDR1 MGHDK, CDR2 SYGVNS. In nucleotides, the CDR3 is TGTGCCAGCAGCACCTCACGCACTAGCGGGAGGGCCCGGTACGAGCAGTACTTC. This translates into CASSTSRTSGRARYEQYF.

This clonotype has just a few counts. CDR3 sequence (DNA): TGTGCCAGCAGTTACGGGCAGGGGAGGTCAATCTCCTACAATGAGCAGTTCTTC. As protein: CASSYGQGRSISYNEQFF. The chain recombines TRBV6-5 with TRBJ2-1; D possibly uses TRBD1 or TRBD2 (6 bases each). V was clipped by 2 bases and J by 0 bases, with 17 bases between them. This CDR3 contains 18 residues. Germline-derived CDR1 and CDR2 are MNHEY and SVGAGI.

Points on this clonotype: Since a much larger clone is just one base distant, this may be a read error. The chain uses TRBV10-2 and TRBJ1-1, with D unresolved. The V and J ends lost 3 bases and 0 bases respectively, with 8 bases between them. Looked up from germline, CDR1 is WSHSY and CDR2 is SAAADI. The CDR3 has 14 residues. CDR3 in amino acids: CASSDHCLNTEAFF. The CDR3 DNA follows: TGCGCCAGCAGTGACCACTGTTTGAACACTGAAGCTTTCTTT.

This clonotype was counted ten times or more. The chain links TRBV12-3 or TRBV12-4 to TRBJ2-1, with 7 bases that match TRBD1. The CDR3 is 15 residues long. Trimming at V came to 6 bases and at J to 6 bases, leaving 11 bases not matched to a gene. The CDR3 loop reads CASSRGQLSFNEQFF. CDR3 bases: TGTGCCAGCAGCCGGGGACAGTTGAGTTTCAATGAGCAGTTCTTC.

This clonotype was observed a few times. The chain joins TRBV9 to TRBJ2-5, with 10 nucleotides matching TRBD2. CDR3 length: 14 residues. Per the germline V gene, CDR1 is SGDLS and CDR2 is YYNGEE. The junction had 5 bases not matched to a gene; V was cut back by 4 bases and J by 5 bases. The CDR3 DNA reads as TGTGCCAGCAGCACAATGGGACTAGCGGAGACCCAGTACTTC. Translated, it gives CASSTMGLAETQYF. Complete variable domain (other parts from reference TRBV9 and TRBJ2-5): DSGVTQTPKHLITATGQRVTLRCSPRSGDLSVYWYQQSLDQGLQFLIQYYNGEERAKGNILERFSAQQFPDLHSELNLSSLELGDSALYFCASSTMGLAETQYFGPGTRLLVL.

The table lists this clonotype with many counts. The V call is TRBV4-1, the J call TRBJ1-2; the D is unclear. Per germline, CDR1 MGHRA and CDR2 YSYEKL. The CDR3 length is 14 residues. Trimming stripped 4 bases from V and 7 bases from J, with 16 bases between. The chain's CDR3 is CASSRSGEIGGYTF. The CDR3, as DNA: TGCGCCAGCAGCCGAAGCGGTGAAATCGGTGGCTACACCTTC.

The V gene is TRBV20-1, the J gene TRBJ1-1; TRBD1 aligns across 11 bases. V trimming: 2 bases; J trimming: 5 bases; junction bases outside the gene matches: 4. Germline lookup yields CDR1 DFQATT and CDR2 SNEGSKA (reference sequence). This CDR3 is 14 amino acids long. CDR3 loop: CSARRTGGGTEAFF. The CDR3 region has the DNA TGCAGTGCTAGACGGACAGGGGGCGGGACTGAAGCTTTCTTT.

The chain is built from TRBV27 and TRBJ2-2, with 7 bases aligning to TRBD1. The trim removed 3 bases at V and 4 bases at J, leaving 5 bases unmatched. Germline loops: CDR1 MNHEY, CDR2 SMNVEV (reference sequence). The CDR3 extends over 15 amino acids. The chain's CDR3 is CASSLRQGSTGELFF. CDR3 in DNA: TGTGCCAGCAGTTTGAGACAGGGTAGCACCGGGGAGCTGTTTTTT.

The chain joins TRBV14 to TRBJ2-5, with a tentative D call TRBD2 (5 bases). Trimming cost V 1 base and J 6 bases, with 12 bases left between them. The CDR3 consists of 14 residues. Germline assignment: CDR1 SGHDN and CDR2 FVKESK. CDR3 amino acids: CASSQVGVRKTQYF. The CDR3, as DNA: TGTGCCAGCAGCCAAGTGGGAGTACGAAAGACCCAGTACTTC.

The chain carries TRBV29-1 and TRBJ1-5, with TRBD1 matching over 7 bases. The trim removed 6 bases at V and 4 bases at J, leaving 9 bases unmatched. The CDR3 loop spans 14 amino acids. CDR1 is SQVTM and CDR2 is ANQGSEA in the germline V gene. CDR3 nucleotides: TGCAGCGTGAGAACGGGACAGAGTAATCAGCCCCAGCATTTT. Translation gives CSVRTGQSNQPQHF. The whole variable domain, filled in from reference TRBV29-1 and TRBJ1-5, reads SAVISQKPSRDICQRGTSLTIQCQVDSQVTMMFWYRQQPGQSLTLIATANQGSEATYESGFVIDKFPISRPNLTFSTLTVSNMSPEDSSIYLCSVRTGQSNQPQHFGDGTRLSIL.

This clonotype was observed a few times. The rearrangement links TRBV29-1 to TRBJ2-3; a possible D gene is TRBD1 (6 bases). This CDR3 has 13 residues. Germline V gene lookup returns CDR1 SQVTM and CDR2 ANQGSEA. The germline V and J ends were trimmed by 7 bases and 2 bases, with 13 bases remaining between them. The CDR3 coding sequence is TGCAGCGCCACAGGGATACCCACAGATACGCAGTATTTT. Translated: CSATGIPTDTQYF.

The gene calls are TRBV24-1 and TRBJ2-3; 8 bases match TRBD1. CDR1 KGHDR and CDR2 SFDVKD come from the germline V gene. V lost 3 bases and J lost 0; bases outside the gene matches: 4. This CDR3 is 16 amino acids long. As DNA, the CDR3 is TGTGCCACCAGTGATCCGACAGGGGATAGCACAGATACGCAGTATTTT. Translation: CATSDPTGDSTDTQYF.

Ten or more counts support this clonotype. The chain is built from TRBV5-1 and TRBJ2-7; the match to TRBD2 covers 9 bases. Trimming at V came to 4 bases and at J to 7 bases, leaving 12 bases not matched to a gene. From germline, CDR1 is SGHRS and CDR2 YFSETQ. This CDR3 has 15 residues. CDR3 in amino acids: CASSTGTSMVGEQYF. CDR3 DNA sequence: TGCGCCAGCAGCACCGGGACTAGCATGGTCGGGGAGCAGTACTTC.

This clonotype was detected ten times or more. This chain uses TRBV20-1 with TRBJ2-5; 8 nucleotides match TRBD2. The CDR3 totals 13 residues. With 7 bases clipped from V and 6 bases from J, the junction kept 10 bases outside the gene matches. Germline V gives CDR1 DFQATT, CDR2 SNEGSKA (reference sequence). CDR3: CSGWSSGGKTQYF. Here the CDR3 DNA reads TGCAGTGGGTGGTCCAGCGGGGGAAAGACCCAGTACTTC.

This clonotype appeared a few times. The V gene is TRBV28, the J gene TRBJ1-6, with no clear D. This CDR3 is built from 18 residues. V shed 3 bases and J shed 0 bases, with 15 bases lying between them. The germline gives CDR1 MDHEN, CDR2 SYDVKM. CDR3 residues: CASSFSRGFGSYNSPLHF. CDR3 nucleotides: TGTGCCAGCAGTTTCTCACGGGGTTTCGGCTCCTATAATTCACCCCTCCACTTT.

V and J are TRBV4-3 and TRBJ1-6; no clear D gene. This CDR3 region has 16 residues. With 0 bases removed from V and 7 bases from J, the gap between germline ends came to 13 bases. Germline V gene lookup returns CDR1 LGHNA and CDR2 YSLEER. The CDR3: CASSQESPGRNSPLHF. The CDR3 coding sequence is TGCGCCAGCAGCCAAGAATCCCCGGGGAGGAATTCACCCCTCCACTTT.

V and J are TRBV18 and TRBJ2-6; weak D call: TRBD1 (6 bases). The ends were cut back, 5 bases at V and 2 bases at J, with 13 bases in the middle. Germline V gene lookup returns CDR1 KGHSH and CDR2 LQKENI. The CDR3 extends over 16 amino acids. The CDR3 nucleotides read TGTGCCAGCTCAGATTACAGGGTCACTGGGGCCAACGTCCTGACTTTC. Translation: CASSDYRVTGANVLTF.

This clonotype was seen a handful of times. This rearrangement joins TRBV2 to TRBJ1-2, with TRBD1 matching 8 bases. Per germline, CDR1 SNHLY and CDR2 FYNNEI. The V and J ends lost 6 bases and 8 bases, in that order; junction bases with no gene match: 5. The CDR3 spans 12 residues. The CDR3, as DNA: TGTGCCAGCAGCGGCAGGGGGCTGGGCTACACCTTC. Its protein product is CASSGRGLGYTF.

The V call is TRBV7-9, the J call TRBJ1-4; a weak D match, TRBD1 (5 bases). The CDR3 spans 16 residues. CDR1 is SEHNR and CDR2 is FQNEAQ in the germline V gene (reference sequence). Trimming took 6 bases from V and 0 from J, leaving 14 bases between them. The CDR3 nucleotides are TGTGCCAGCAGACGCGGGGGTCCAACAACTAATGAAAAACTGTTTTTT. Translating gives CASRRGGPTTNEKLFF.

CDR3 residues: CASSPPGLTTGEQYF. In DNA form, the CDR3 reads TGTGCCAGCAGTCCCCCGGGACTAACAACGGGCGAGCAGTACTTC. The chain couples TRBV7-2 to TRBJ2-7; 7 bases fit TRBD2. The CDR3 is 15 amino acids. The V segment lost 6 bases and the J segment 6 bases; nucleotides outside the gene matches: 14. CDR1 is SGHTA, CDR2 FQGNSA, per germline.